Here is one TCR beta chain with its context. No cognate antigen has been identified for it. Compared with germline, one end of the junction differs, possibly owing to a read error. The entry originates in a study of tumor and adjacent non-tumor tissue in lung cancer (dated by TCRdb to between 2017 and 2018). Background for the entire study: Of the cohort, over 9 patients had adenocarcinoma, 2 had squamous cell carcinoma and 1 had small cell lung cancer. Among the approximately 15 patients, ages ranged from about 30 to 80 years, some ten were men and 5 were women, and disease was TNM stage I to III. Sequencing generated a total of approximately 130,000,000 productive TCRbeta reads, averaging around 4.2 million reads per sample. Bulk TCRbeta repertoires were compared between lung tumor tissue and matched distant non-tumor lung tissue obtained from under 18 lung cancer patients. TCRbeta CDR3 sequencing was performed on roughly 27 paired specimens, with one tumor sample and one normal lung sample collected per patient. On the study overall, not on this receptor specifically: The methods do not name the sequencing platform or mention unique molecular identifiers. In normal lung, the top 100 clones accounted for a significantly larger cumulative share of the repertoire than in tumor tissue. Younger patients had significantly higher TCR diversity, and higher tumor TCR diversity was associated with shorter overall and disease-free survival. Tumor tissue showed significantly greater TCR diversity (inverse Simpson) than normal lung tissue (431.37 vs 166.20, P = 0.0075, Mann-Whitney U test). Only about 16 patients were included in the cohort, and the need for larger samples and more detailed clinical data was noted by the authors. Peripheral blood was not sequenced, so blood TCRbeta repertoires in these lung cancer patients were not examined.

Bulk unsorted tissue served as the source for RNA extraction, and RNA quality was assessed using a NanoDrop ND-1000 and an Agilent 2100. All donors had newly diagnosed lung cancer, had not received prior chemotherapy, and were admitted for thoracic surgery in China between August and November 2014. Anyone who had undergone radiotherapy or chemotherapy before, or who had another cancer at the same time, was left out of the study. Surgical tissue pieces of about 1-2.3 cm3 were preserved in RNAlater solution and stored at -80 °C until use. The germline V gene gives CDR1 as ENHRY and CDR2 as SYGVKD. The CDR3 holds 14 amino acids from the cysteine to the phenylalanine. Just CDR3 DNA is preserved here, 42 bases in frame from base 1. The library came from multiplex PCR. For sequencing, an Illumina HiSeq 2500 was employed. TCRbeta libraries were constructed through three rounds of nested PCR with primers (Table S4) according to protocols adapted from ARM-PCR. Before sequencing, PCR products of 200-500 bp were excised from the gel and purified with the QIAquick gel extraction kit. On the authors' methods: Reads were cleaned with Trimmomatic, merged with FLASH into complete CDR3 sequences, and assigned to V(D)J germline segments with MiTCR. Clonal diversity was calculated as the inverse Simpson's index using VDJtools. In-frame sequences lacking a premature stop codon were counted as productive reads. The public reads were reprocessed in TCRdb via fastp at Q25 and MiXCR, keeping in-frame beta chains. Records with the same CDR3 protein are collapsed into one entry carrying the most frequent genes and DNA. The V and J calls and clone size come from TCRdb's table, not from the authors' own analysis. This sample lists 55,000 to 70,000 distinct CDR3 sequences; 60% were detected once. The ten largest clones capture 20% to 25% of the sample.

The chain was built from TRBV10-3 and TRBJ2-5, with a tentative D gene TRBD1 over 6 matching bases. The specimen was lung tumor tissue. The source of this sequence is a man in his forties or fifties with non-small cell lung cancer. The sequenced DNA is TGTGCCATCAGGAGGGGACAAGGGGGAGAGACCCAGCACTTC. This encodes CAIRRGQGGETQHF.